This T cell receptor (beta chain) comes out of a study of shared clonotypes between healthy human individuals. Study-wide results and caveats: The study found about 5% of naive CD4 clonotypes shared across a few donors.

This clone was counted a single time. No antigen is known for it. V lost 3 bases, J lost 0 bases, and 9 bases lay in between. The CDR3 is 15 residues long. CDR1 and CDR2 from the germline V gene are SGHDT and YYEEEE. TCRdb's copy holds only in-frame clones and misses some; the assay was immunoSEQ multiplex PCR. The sample has 2 million to 2.5 million clones, 85% to 95% seen once. Sequencing input: naive CD4+ T cells sorted from blood. The sample's subset: CD45RA+ positively selected. The chain has TRBV5-6 and TRBJ2-2, with D possibly TRBD2 on 5 matching bases. This TCR came from a man aged 18 to 29 in good health. The CDR3 DNA follows: TGTGCCAGCAGCTCCGGACTTACGAACACCGGGGAGCTGTTTTTT. This gives the protein CASSSGLTNTGELFF. The full variable domain, completed using reference TRBV5-6 and TRBJ2-2, is DAGVTQSPTHLIKTRGQQVTLRCSPKSGHDTVSWYQQALGQGPQFIFQYYEEEERQRGNFPDRFSGHQFPNYSSELNVNALLLGDSALYLCASSSGLTNTGELFFGEGSRLTVL.